Listed below are T cell receptor beta chains from one sample, sequenced in a study of blood T cells in healthy people across ages. TCRdb analysed the 5' RACE reads with MiXCR anew, one entry per CDR3 protein. The profile shows more than 1 million distinct CDR3 sequences, less than 50% of them singletons. The source material was blood. The origin of the receptors is a woman in her sixties or seventies in good health. CDR3s include the opening cysteine and the closing phenylalanine or tryptophan. D genes are given only for firm matches. Size is stated for part of the rows, as once, few or many counts, or as a class when the clone is expanded.

CDR3	D	size	V	J
CAIGTSRETQYF	TRBD2	.	TRBV10-3	TRBJ2-5
CASSYRGAEQYF	.	few	TRBV6-2/TRBV6-3	TRBJ2-7
CASSPRQGTTYEQYF	TRBD1	.	TRBV9	TRBJ2-7
CASSLAGVLSYEQYF	TRBD2	.	TRBV5-4	.
CASSLSPPNTGELFF	.	.	TRBV27	TRBJ2-2
CASTSGEWEQYF	.	.	TRBV9	TRBJ2-5
CASSGGEGNQPQHF	.	.	TRBV4-1	TRBJ1-5
CASSRRRNMGVNEKLFF	.	.	TRBV7-9	TRBJ1-4
CASSLKFTLSYNEQFF	.	few	TRBV6-5	TRBJ2-1
CATSTRTADTQYF	.	few	TRBV15	TRBJ2-3
CASRFPLTGLSTDTQYF	.	.	TRBV6-2/TRBV6-3	TRBJ2-3
CASSPRQGSSGANVRTF	.	.	TRBV18	TRBJ2-6
CASNQGFSGEKLFF	.	few	TRBV4-1	TRBJ1-4
CASSQFLTGYEQYF	TRBD1	few	TRBV6-2/TRBV6-3	.
CASSYGGNYGYTF	.	few	TRBV6-5	TRBJ1-2
CASSPWPLQETQYF	.	few	TRBV12-3/TRBV12-4	TRBJ2-5
CSARRAQDTGGGYGYTF	TRBD1	few	TRBV20-1	TRBJ1-2
CSVVSGESAEQYF	.	many	TRBV29-1	TRBJ2-7
CSASNPRRGSGANVLTF	.	.	TRBV20-1	TRBJ2-6
CASSLAGGGANVLTF	.	.	TRBV27	TRBJ2-6
CAISDGTGGIYEQYF	TRBD2	few	TRBV10-3	TRBJ2-7
CSVGVARRNTGELFF	.	.	TRBV29-1	TRBJ2-2
CASSESRTGHGYTF	TRBD1	.	TRBV10-1	TRBJ1-2
CAISDEVLYGYTF	.	.	TRBV10-3	TRBJ1-2
CASSNRADTQYF	.	.	TRBV28	TRBJ2-3
CASSLGRASGRSWEQYF	TRBD2	.	TRBV7-9	TRBJ2-5
CSAREIVDRAAYEQYF	TRBD1	few	TRBV20-1	TRBJ2-7
CASSYNRGLSSDTQYF	.	.	TRBV6-5	TRBJ2-3
CASSLGSQGPAFF	TRBD1	.	TRBV28	TRBJ1-1
CASSFNALSYEQYF	.	few	TRBV7-9	TRBJ2-7
CSAPDTDTQYF	.	.	TRBV20-1	TRBJ2-3
CASTRGGPYEQYF	TRBD1	.	TRBV2	TRBJ2-7
CASSPGRWVDDHNEQFF	.	few	TRBV5-1	TRBJ2-1
CASSPRQSWGPQHF	.	once	TRBV27	TRBJ1-5
CASSLDLRGSYEQYF	.	few	TRBV11-2	TRBJ2-7
CASSETVPNLLAKNIQYF	.	few	TRBV2	TRBJ2-4
CASSVGVSSNEQFF	.	.	TRBV9	TRBJ2-1
CASSQGRQGRPYEQYF	TRBD1	once	TRBV14	.
CASSQESDYTDTQYF	.	.	TRBV4-1	TRBJ2-3
CSARDLGLGTDTQYF	TRBD2	few	TRBV20-1	TRBJ2-3
CASSATGEAQETQYF	.	.	TRBV7-2	TRBJ2-5
CASSLGAGAPVETQYF	TRBD2	.	TRBV7-6	TRBJ2-5
CASSRIGGELFF	.	.	TRBV5-4	TRBJ2-2
CASSMSTDTQYF	.	.	TRBV5-4	TRBJ2-3
CASSVGLGGGEETQYF	.	few	TRBV9	TRBJ2-5
CASSLGSGTITYEQYF	.	.	TRBV5-1	.